Listed below are T cell receptor beta chains from one sample, sequenced in a study of blood T cells in healthy people across ages. TCRdb re-called the 5' RACE reads with MiXCR, one entry per CDR3 protein. In the table there are roughly 1.5 million distinct CDR3 sequences, 35% to 45% of which are singletons. Sequenced input: blood. These receptor sequences come from a woman aged 18-29 years in good health. Both conserved end residues are part of each CDR3. Fields, in order: D gene, J gene, clone size, V gene, CDR3 DNA, CDR3 protein. A D gene is named only where the DNA matches it firmly. Size is omitted from some rows. Given values are once, few, many or a class for expanded clones.

d_call: TRBD1
j_call: TRBJ1-2
clone_size: few
v_call: TRBV9
cdr3_nt: TGTGCCAGCAGCTCCCACCGGGACAGGGGACCTCATGGCTACACCTTC
cdr3_aa: CASSSHRDRGPHGYTF

d_call: TRBD2
j_call: TRBJ2-3
clone_size: -
v_call: TRBV9
cdr3_nt: TGTGCCAGCAGCGCGAAGACTAGCGGAGACACAGATACGCAGTATTTT
cdr3_aa: CASSAKTSGDTDTQYF

d_call: -
j_call: TRBJ2-1
clone_size: few
v_call: TRBV20-1
cdr3_nt: TGCAGTGCTCACCGTTTAGGGGATGAGCAGTTCTTC
cdr3_aa: CSAHRLGDEQFF

d_call: TRBD2
j_call: TRBJ2-7
clone_size: -
v_call: TRBV15
cdr3_nt: TGTGCCACCAGAGGACTAGCGGGGGGGCCTAAGGACAATGAGCAGTACTTC
cdr3_aa: CATRGLAGGPKDNEQYF

d_call: TRBD1
j_call: TRBJ2-3
clone_size: -
v_call: TRBV9
cdr3_nt: TGTGCCAGCAGTCAAAAACAGGGGCGGACCACAGATACGCAGTATTTT
cdr3_aa: CASSQKQGRTTDTQYF

d_call: -
j_call: TRBJ2-3
clone_size: once
v_call: TRBV29-1
cdr3_nt: TGCAGCGTTGAACGGCCCCTCACAGATACGCAGTATTTT
cdr3_aa: CSVERPLTDTQYF

d_call: -
j_call: TRBJ2-2
clone_size: -
v_call: TRBV10-3
cdr3_nt: TGTGCCATCAGCCCGGTAGCGGTGAACACCGGGGAGCTGTTTTTT
cdr3_aa: CAISPVAVNTGELFF

d_call: -
j_call: TRBJ2-7
clone_size: -
v_call: TRBV6-5
cdr3_nt: TGTGCCGGCAGGTCGACAGTATACGAGCAGTACTTT
cdr3_aa: CAGRSTVYEQYF

d_call: -
j_call: TRBJ2-1
clone_size: once
v_call: TRBV7-6
cdr3_nt: TGTGCCAGCAGCGAAAGGGACCCGTACTATGAGCAGTTCTTC
cdr3_aa: CASSERDPYYEQFF

d_call: -
j_call: TRBJ2-5
clone_size: -
v_call: TRBV18
cdr3_nt: TGTGCCAGCTCACCAAGTTCCACTAGTGATGAGACCCAGTACTTC
cdr3_aa: CASSPSSTSDETQYF

d_call: TRBD1
j_call: TRBJ1-5
clone_size: -
v_call: TRBV12-3/TRBV12-4
cdr3_nt: TGTGCCAGCAGTCCCCTCACAGGGGTTCAGCCCCAGCATTTT
cdr3_aa: CASSPLTGVQPQHF

d_call: TRBD2
j_call: TRBJ2-3
clone_size: -
v_call: TRBV7-2
cdr3_nt: TGTGCCAGCAGACAGATTCGTAGCGGGAGGCCGGGCACAGATACGCAGTATTTT
cdr3_aa: CASRQIRSGRPGTDTQYF

d_call: -
j_call: TRBJ2-3
clone_size: -
v_call: TRBV18
cdr3_nt: TGTGCCAGCTCACCATCGCCGGGACAAGGGGCAGATACGCAGTATTTT
cdr3_aa: CASSPSPGQGADTQYF

d_call: -
j_call: TRBJ2-3
clone_size: few
v_call: TRBV24-1
cdr3_nt: TGTGCCACCAGTGATTTCAAGGCAGATACGCAGTATTTT
cdr3_aa: CATSDFKADTQYF

d_call: TRBD2
j_call: TRBJ2-5
clone_size: -
v_call: TRBV20-1
cdr3_nt: TGCAGTGCTAGAGATATTAGCGGGCCACAAGAGACCCAGTACTTC
cdr3_aa: CSARDISGPQETQYF

d_call: TRBD2
j_call: TRBJ2-1
clone_size: -
v_call: TRBV5-6
cdr3_nt: TGTGCCAGCAGGTTACTAGCGGGAGGGCCCAATGAGCAGTTCTTC
cdr3_aa: CASRLLAGGPNEQFF

d_call: -
j_call: TRBJ1-2
clone_size: -
v_call: TRBV28
cdr3_nt: TGTGCCAGCAGTTTACATCAGCGTGGGGCCAGCTATGGCTACACCTTC
cdr3_aa: CASSLHQRGASYGYTF

d_call: TRBD1
j_call: TRBJ2-5
clone_size: -
v_call: TRBV28
cdr3_nt: TGTGCCAGCAGTAACAGGGGAACCCAAGAGACCCAGTACTTC
cdr3_aa: CASSNRGTQETQYF